A selection of T cell receptor beta chains follows, all from one sample in a study of tumor and adjacent non-tumor tissue in lung cancer. A single record per CDR3 protein comes from TCRdb applying MiXCR to the multiplex PCR reads. The table lists roughly 150,000 distinct CDR3 sequences, approximately 66% of them singletons. The sample was lung tumor tissue. Source of these receptors: a man in his 60s with small cell lung cancer. The CDR3 runs from the conserved cysteine through the conserved F or W. A D gene is named only where the DNA matches it firmly. The size field is filled for only some rows; it gives once, few, many or a size class.

few NA TRBJ1-2 TRBV12-5 TGTGCTAGTGGTTTCGGTTATGGGATGGACTTCGCTAACTATGGCTACACCTTC CASGFGYGMDFANYGYTF
once NA TRBJ2-3 TRBV11-2 TGTGCCAGCAGCTTAGCGCGTGAGACAGATATGCAGTATTTT CASSLARETDMQYF
NA TRBD1 TRBJ1-1 TRBV6-5 TGTGTCAGTAGTTACGACGACAGGGGGAACACTGAAGCTTCCTTT CVSSYDDRGNTEASF
few NA TRBJ1-3 TRBV12-3/TRBV12-4 TGTGCCATAACCCAGGGGGGAAACACCATATATTTT CAITQGGNTIYF
many NA TRBJ1-5 TRBV12-3/TRBV12-4 TGTGCCAGCAGTTTTAGGGAGCCCCGGGGGCCCCAGCATTTT CASSFREPRGPQHF
NA TRBD1 TRBJ1-2 TRBV5-4 TGTGCCAGTAGCCCGTCGGGGGACAGGGGGTTTGGCTACACCTTC CASSPSGDRGFGYTF
many NA TRBJ2-1 TRBV12-3/TRBV12-4 TGTGCCAGCAGTCTTAGAGGAAAGACGGATGAGCAGTTCTTC CASSLRGKTDEQFF
NA NA TRBJ2-2 TRBV12-3/TRBV12-4 TGTGCCAGCAGCTCAGGGGGGCTCGGGGAGCTGTTCTTT CASSSGGLGELFF
NA TRBD2 TRBJ2-3 TRBV30 TGTGCCTGTACTGGGACTAGCGCTACAGATACGCAGTATTTT CACTGTSATDTQYF
many NA TRBJ1-2 TRBV11-2 TGTGCCAGCAGCTTAGTCTCCTATGGCTACACCTTC CASSLVSYGYTF
many TRBD1 TRBJ2-1 TRBV2 TGTGCCAGCCTCGAGGGGGCCCGGTTCTTC CASLEGARFF
many TRBD2 TRBJ2-1 TRBV6-6 TGTGCCAGCAGTTACGGCACGGGAGGGACTCACCTAAATGAGCAGTTCTTC CASSYGTGGTHLNEQFF
NA NA TRBJ1-1 TRBV11-2 TGTGCCAGCAACTTAGGAATGGGAGTGAACACTGAAGCTTTCTTT CASNLGMGVNTEAFF
NA NA TRBJ2-2 TRBV29-1 TGCAGCGTTGAATGCCCTGCCGGGGAGCTGCTTTTT CSVECPAGELLF
NA TRBD2 TRBJ2-5 TRBV20-1 TGCAATGCTAGAGCAAGCGGGAGCGGTGGGACCCAGTACTTC CNARASGSGGTQYF
many NA TRBJ1-3 TRBV12-3/TRBV12-4 TGTGCCAGCAGTTTGACAGGAGACTCTGGAAACACCATATATTTT CASSLTGDSGNTIYF
NA TRBD2 TRBJ2-5 TRBV20-1 TGTAGTGCTAGTACTAGCGGTATGGAGACCCAGTACTTC CSASTSGMETQYF
NA NA TRBJ2-7 TRBV20-1 TGCAGTGTTAGAGTTCCCCACTTGTTCTACGAGCAGTACTTC CSVRVPHLFYEQYF